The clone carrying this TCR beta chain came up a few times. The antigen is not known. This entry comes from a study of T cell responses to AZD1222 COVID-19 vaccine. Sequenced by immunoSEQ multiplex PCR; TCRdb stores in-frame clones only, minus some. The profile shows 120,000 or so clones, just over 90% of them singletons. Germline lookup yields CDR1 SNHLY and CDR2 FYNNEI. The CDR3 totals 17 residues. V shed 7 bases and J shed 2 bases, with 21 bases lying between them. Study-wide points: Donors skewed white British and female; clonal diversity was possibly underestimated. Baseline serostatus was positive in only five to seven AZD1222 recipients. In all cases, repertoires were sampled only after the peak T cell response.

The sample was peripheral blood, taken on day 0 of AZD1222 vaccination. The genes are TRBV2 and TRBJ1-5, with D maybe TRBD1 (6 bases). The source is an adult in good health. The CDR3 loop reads CASTPSGGARGNQPQHF. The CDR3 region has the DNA TGTGCCAGCACCCCCTCTGGGGGGGCAAGAGGCAATCAGCCCCAGCATTTT. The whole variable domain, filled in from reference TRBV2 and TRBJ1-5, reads EPEVTQTPSHQVTQMGQEVILRCVPISNHLYFYWYRQILGQKVEFLVSFYNNEISEKSEIFDDQFSVERPDGSNFTLKIRSTKLEDSAMYFCASTPSGGARGNQPQHFGDGTRLSIL.